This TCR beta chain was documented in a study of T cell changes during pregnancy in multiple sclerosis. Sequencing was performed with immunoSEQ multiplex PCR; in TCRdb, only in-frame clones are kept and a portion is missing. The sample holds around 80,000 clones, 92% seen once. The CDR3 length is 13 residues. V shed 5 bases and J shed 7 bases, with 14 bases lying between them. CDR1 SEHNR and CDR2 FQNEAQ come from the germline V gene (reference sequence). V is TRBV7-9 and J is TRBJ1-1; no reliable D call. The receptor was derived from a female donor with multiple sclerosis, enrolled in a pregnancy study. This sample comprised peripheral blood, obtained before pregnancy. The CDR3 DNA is TGTGCCAGCAGCCAAGCTTCGGAGGGTGAAGCTTTCTTT. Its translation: CASSQASEGEAFF.